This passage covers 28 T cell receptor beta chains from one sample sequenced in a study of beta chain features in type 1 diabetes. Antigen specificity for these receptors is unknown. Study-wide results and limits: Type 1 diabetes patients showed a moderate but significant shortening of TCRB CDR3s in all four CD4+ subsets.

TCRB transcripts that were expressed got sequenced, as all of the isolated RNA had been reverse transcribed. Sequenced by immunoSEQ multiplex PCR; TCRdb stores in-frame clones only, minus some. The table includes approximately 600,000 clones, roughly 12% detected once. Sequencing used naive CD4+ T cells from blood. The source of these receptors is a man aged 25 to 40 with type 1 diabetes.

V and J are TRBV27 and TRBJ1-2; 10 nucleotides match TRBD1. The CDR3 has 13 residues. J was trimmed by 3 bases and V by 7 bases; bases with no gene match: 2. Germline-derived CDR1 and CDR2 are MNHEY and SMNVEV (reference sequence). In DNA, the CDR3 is TGTGCCAGCACGGGACAGGGGTACTATGGCTACACCTTC. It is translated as CASTGQGYYGYTF.

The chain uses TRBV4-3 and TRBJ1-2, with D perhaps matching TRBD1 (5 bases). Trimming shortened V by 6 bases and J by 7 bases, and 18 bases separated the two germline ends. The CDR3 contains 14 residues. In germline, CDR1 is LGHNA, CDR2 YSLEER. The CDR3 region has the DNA TGCGCCAGCAGTCGCGATACCCAGGGATCTGGCTACACCTTC. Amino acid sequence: CASSRDTQGSGYTF.

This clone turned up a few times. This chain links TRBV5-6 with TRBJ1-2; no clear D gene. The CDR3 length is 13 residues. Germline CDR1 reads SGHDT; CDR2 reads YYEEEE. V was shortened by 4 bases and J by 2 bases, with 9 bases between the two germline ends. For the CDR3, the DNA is TGTGCCAGCAGCCCCTCGTCCAACTATGGCTACACCTTC. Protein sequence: CASSPSSNYGYTF.

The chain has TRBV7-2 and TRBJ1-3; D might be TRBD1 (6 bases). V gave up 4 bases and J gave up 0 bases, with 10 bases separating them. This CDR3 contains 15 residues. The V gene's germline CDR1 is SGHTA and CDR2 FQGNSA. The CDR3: CASSSTGTSGNTIYF. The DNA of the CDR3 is TGTGCCAGCAGCTCAACAGGGACCTCTGGAAACACCATATATTTT.

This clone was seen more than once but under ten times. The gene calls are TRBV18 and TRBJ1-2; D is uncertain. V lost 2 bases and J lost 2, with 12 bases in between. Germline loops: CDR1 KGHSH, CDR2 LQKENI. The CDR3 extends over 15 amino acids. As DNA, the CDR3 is TGTGCCAGCTCACCAATGGCAGATGTAAACTATGGCTACACCTTC. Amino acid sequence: CASSPMADVNYGYTF.

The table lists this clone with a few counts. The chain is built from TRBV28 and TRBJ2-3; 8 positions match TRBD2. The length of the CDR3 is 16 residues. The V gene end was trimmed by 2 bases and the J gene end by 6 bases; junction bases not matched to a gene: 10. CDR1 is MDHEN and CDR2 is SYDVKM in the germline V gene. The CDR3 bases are TGTGCCAGCAGTTTAGGGGGACTAGAACGATGGGATACGCAGTATTTT. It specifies CASSLGGLERWDTQYF.

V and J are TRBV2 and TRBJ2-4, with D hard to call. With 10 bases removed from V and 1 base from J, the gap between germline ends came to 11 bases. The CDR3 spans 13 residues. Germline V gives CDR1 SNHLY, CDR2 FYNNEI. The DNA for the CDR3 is TGTGCCACCTCCGATAGTGCCAAAAACATTCAGTACTTC. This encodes CATSDSAKNIQYF.

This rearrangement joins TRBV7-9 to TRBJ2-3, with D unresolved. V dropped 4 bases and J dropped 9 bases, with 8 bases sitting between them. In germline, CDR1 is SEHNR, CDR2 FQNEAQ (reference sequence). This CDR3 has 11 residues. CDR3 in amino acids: CASSSRATQYF. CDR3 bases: TGTGCCAGCAGCTCACGGGCCACGCAGTATTTT.

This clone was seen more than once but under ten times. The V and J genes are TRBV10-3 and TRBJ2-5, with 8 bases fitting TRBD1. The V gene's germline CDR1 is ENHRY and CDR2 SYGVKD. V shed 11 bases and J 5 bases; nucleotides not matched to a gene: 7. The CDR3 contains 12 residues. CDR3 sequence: CAVQDRVETQYF. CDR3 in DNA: TGTGCCGTACAGGACAGGGTCGAGACCCAGTACTTC.

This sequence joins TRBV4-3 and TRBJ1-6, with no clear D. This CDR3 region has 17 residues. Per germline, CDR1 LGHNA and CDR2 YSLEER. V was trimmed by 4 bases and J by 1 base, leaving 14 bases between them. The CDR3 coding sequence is TGCGCCAGCAGCCTGGCGGGAATGACGTCCTATAATTCACCCCTCCACTTT. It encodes CASSLAGMTSYNSPLHF.

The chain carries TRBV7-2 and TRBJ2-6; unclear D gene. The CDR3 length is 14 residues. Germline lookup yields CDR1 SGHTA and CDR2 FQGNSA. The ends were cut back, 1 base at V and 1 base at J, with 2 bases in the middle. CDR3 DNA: TGTGCCAGCAGCTTAGTTTCTGGGGCCAACGTCCTGACTTTC. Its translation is CASSLVSGANVLTF.

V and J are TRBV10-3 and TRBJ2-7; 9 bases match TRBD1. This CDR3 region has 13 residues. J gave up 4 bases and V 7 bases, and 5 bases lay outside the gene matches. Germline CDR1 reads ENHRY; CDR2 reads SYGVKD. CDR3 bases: TGTGCCATCACTGCACAGGGGGCGTACGAGCAGTACTTC. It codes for CAITAQGAYEQYF.

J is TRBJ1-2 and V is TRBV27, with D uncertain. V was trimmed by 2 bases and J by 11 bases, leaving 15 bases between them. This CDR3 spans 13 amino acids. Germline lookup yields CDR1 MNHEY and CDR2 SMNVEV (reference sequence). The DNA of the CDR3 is TGTGCCAGCAGTTTAGGAACAACCGGCGGGTACACCTTC. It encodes CASSLGTTGGYTF.

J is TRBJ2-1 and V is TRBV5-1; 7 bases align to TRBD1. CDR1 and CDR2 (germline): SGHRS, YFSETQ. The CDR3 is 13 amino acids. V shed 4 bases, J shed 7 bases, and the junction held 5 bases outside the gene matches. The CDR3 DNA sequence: TGCGCCAGCAGCCTGGGACAGTCAAATGAGCAGTTCTTC. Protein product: CASSLGQSNEQFF.

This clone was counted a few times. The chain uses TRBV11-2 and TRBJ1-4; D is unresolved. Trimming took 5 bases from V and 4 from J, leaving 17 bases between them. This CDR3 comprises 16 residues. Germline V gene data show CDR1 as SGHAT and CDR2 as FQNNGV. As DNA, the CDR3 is TGTGCCAGCAGCCTAGCCCTCCGGCGTAGTAATGAAAAACTGTTTTTT. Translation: CASSLALRRSNEKLFF.

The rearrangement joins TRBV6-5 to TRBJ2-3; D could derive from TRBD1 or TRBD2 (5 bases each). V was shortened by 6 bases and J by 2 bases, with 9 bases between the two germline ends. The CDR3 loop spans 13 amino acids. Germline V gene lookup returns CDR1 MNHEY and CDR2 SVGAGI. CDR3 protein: CASRGTTTDTQYF. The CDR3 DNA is TGTGCCAGCAGGGGGACCACCACAGATACGCAGTATTTT.

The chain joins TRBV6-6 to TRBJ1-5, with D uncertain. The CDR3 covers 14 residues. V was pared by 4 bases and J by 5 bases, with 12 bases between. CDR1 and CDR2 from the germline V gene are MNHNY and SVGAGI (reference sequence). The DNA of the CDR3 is TGTGCCAGCAGTTTCACCTTGGGCGATCAGCCCCAGCATTTT. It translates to CASSFTLGDQPQHF.

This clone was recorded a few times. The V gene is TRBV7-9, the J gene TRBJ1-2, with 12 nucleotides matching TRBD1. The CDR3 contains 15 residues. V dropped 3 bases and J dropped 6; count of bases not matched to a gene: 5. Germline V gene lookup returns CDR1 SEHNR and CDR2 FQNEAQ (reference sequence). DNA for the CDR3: TGTGCCAGCAGCTTGCTGGGACAGGGGGCGGATGGCTACACCTTC. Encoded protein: CASSLLGQGADGYTF.

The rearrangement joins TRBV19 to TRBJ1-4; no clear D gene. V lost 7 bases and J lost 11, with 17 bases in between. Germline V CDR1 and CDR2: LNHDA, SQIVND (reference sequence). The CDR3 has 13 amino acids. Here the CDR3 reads CASTTQWTTKLFF. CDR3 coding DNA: TGTGCCAGTACCACCCAATGGACGACGAAACTGTTTTTT.

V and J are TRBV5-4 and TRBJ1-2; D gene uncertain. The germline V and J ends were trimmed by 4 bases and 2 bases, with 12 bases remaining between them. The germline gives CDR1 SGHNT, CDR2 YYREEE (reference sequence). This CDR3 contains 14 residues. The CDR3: CASSAGRHNYGYTF. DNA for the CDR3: TGTGCCAGCAGCGCTGGGAGACACAACTATGGCTACACCTTC.

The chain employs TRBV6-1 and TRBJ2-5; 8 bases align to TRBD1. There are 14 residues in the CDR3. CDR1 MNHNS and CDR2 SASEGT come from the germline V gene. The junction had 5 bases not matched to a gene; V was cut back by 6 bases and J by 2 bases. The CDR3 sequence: CASSQGAAQETQYF. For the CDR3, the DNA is TGTGCCAGCAGCCAGGGGGCAGCTCAAGAGACCCAGTACTTC.

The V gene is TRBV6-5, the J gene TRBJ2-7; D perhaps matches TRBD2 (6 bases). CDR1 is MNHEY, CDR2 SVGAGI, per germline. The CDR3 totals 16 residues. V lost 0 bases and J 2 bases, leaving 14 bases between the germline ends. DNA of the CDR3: TGTGCCAGCAGTTACTCGGTACGGGGGTCACCCTACGAGCAGTACTTC. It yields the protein CASSYSVRGSPYEQYF.

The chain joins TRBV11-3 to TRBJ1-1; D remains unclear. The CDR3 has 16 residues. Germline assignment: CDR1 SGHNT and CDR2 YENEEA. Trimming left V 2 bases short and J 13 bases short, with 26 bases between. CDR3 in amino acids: CASSLRIGVTSLGDFF. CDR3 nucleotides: TGTGCCAGCAGCTTAAGGATAGGTGTTACATCCCTTGGGGATTTCTTT.

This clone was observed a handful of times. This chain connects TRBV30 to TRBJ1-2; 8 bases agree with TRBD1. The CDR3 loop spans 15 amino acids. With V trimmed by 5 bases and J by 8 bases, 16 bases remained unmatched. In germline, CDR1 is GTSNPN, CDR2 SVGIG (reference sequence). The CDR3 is CAWAAQGGRVRGYTF. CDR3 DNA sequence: TGTGCCTGGGCCGCACAGGGGGGAAGGGTTCGGGGCTACACCTTC.

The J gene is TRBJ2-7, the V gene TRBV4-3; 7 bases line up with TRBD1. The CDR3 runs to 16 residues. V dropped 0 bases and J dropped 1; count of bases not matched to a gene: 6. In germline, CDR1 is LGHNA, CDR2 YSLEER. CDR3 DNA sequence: TGCGCCAGCAGCCAAGACAGGGGACAGAGTTCCTACGAGCAGTACTTC. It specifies CASSQDRGQSSYEQYF.

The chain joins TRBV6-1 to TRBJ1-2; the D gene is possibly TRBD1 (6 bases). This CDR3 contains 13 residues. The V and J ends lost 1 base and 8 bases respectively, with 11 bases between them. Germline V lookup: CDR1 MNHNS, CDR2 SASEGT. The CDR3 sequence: CASSEVEGGGYTF. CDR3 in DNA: TGTGCCAGCAGTGAAGTGGAGGGGGGAGGCTACACCTTC.

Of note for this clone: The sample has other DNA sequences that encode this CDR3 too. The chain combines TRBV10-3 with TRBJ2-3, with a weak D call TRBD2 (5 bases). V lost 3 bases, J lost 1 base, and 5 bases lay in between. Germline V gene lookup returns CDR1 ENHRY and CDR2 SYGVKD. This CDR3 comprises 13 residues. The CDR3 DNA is TGTGCCATCAGTGAAGCGGGCACAGATACGCAGTATTTT. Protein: CAISEAGTDTQYF.

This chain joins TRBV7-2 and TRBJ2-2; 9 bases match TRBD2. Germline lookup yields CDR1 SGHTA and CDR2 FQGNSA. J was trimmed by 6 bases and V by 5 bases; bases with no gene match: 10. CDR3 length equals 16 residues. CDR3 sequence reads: CASSQLLTSGAGELFF. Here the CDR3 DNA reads TGTGCCAGCAGCCAACTATTGACTAGCGGTGCCGGGGAGCTGTTTTTT. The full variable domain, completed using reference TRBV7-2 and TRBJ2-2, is GAGVSQSPSNKVTEKGKDVELRCDPISGHTALYWYRQSLGQGLEFLIYFQGNSAPDKSGLPSDRFSAERTGGSVSTLTIQRTQQEDSAVYLCASSQLLTSGAGELFFGEGSRLTVL.